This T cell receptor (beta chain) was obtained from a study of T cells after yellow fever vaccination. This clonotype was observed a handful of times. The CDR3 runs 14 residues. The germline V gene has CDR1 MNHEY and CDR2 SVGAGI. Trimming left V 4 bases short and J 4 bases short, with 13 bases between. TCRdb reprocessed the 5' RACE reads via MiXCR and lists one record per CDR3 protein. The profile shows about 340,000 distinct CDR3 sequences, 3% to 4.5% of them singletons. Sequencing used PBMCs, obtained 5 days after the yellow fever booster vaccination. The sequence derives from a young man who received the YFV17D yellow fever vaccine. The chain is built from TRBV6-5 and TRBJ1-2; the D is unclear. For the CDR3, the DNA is TGTGCCAGCAGTTTGACCGGTCTGCTCTATGGCTACACCTTC. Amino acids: CASSLTGLLYGYTF.